This T cell receptor beta chain was identified in a study of blood T cell repertoires in COVID-19. Whole-study context: COVID-19 samples from acute and convalescent phases originated in the United States, Italy and Spain. Nucleic acid was either cDNA or gDNA, and it came from T cells, B-cell-depleted T cells, or PBMCs.

CDR3 size: 13 residues. From germline, CDR1 is ENHRY and CDR2 SYGVKD. Trimming shortened V by 7 bases and J by 5 bases, and 12 bases separated the two germline ends. Per the study methods: Reference gene primer amplification gave estimated nucleated cell counts. Repertoires were generated with immunoSEQ multiplex PCR, while TCRdb's copy carries only in-frame clones and drops some. V and J calls and clone size follow that table, whereas D and trimming were derived from the DNA. This table holds 150,000 to 200,000 clones, roughly four fifths found once. This sequence joins TRBV10-3 and TRBJ1-5; a possible D gene is TRBD1 (5 bases). The sample comprised peripheral blood. The TCR originated in a man in his sixties with active or convalescent COVID-19. For the CDR3, the DNA is TGTGCCATCATCCGACAGAGCTATCAGCCCCAGCATTTT. Translated, it gives CAIIRQSYQPQHF.